The source of this TCR beta chain is a study of blood T cell repertoires in COVID-19 (dated by TCRdb to the early 2020s). About the study as a whole: Samples covering the acute and convalescent phases of COVID-19 were provided by collaborators in the United States, Italy and Spain. Nearly every sample came with metadata listing a de-identified subject ID, COVID-19 status, age in years and sex. The repertoires were released in a freely available public database intended as a resource for research on the immune response to SARS-CoV-2. Deeply sampled blood TCRbeta repertoires from subjects exposed to, actively infected with, or recovered from COVID-19 were included in the dataset. Where HLA class I and class II types were available, the types were taken from metadata supplied by the sample provider, not from assay-based typing. The samples were drawn from the first 160 participants of the ongoing ImmuneRACE study and from 950 to 1,500 subjects provided by 6 global collaborators. The material from the prospective study consisted of cDNA or gDNA derived from T cells, B-cell-depleted T cells, or PBMCs.

Notes on this clone: The target of this receptor is not known. No per-base quality is available; no much larger clone lies one base away.

Per the germline V gene, SGHRS is the CDR1 and YFSETQ is the CDR2. From its cysteine to its phenylalanine, the CDR3 spans 11 amino acids. Here the CDR3 DNA is all that survives: 33 bases in frame from base 1. The junction shows trimming of 3 bases on V and 7 bases on J, plus 7 bases between the germline ends. Paper-wide results and their limitations: How much clinical and demographic metadata was included differed by source and by participant, and the metadata was provided uncurated.

The collaborating institutions used their own protocols to collect whole blood in K2EDTA tubes. For TCRbeta analysis, collaborators shipped samples as frozen whole blood, isolated PBMCs, or DNA extracted from either of those sample types. TCRbeta CDR3 regions were amplified from genomic DNA using the immunoSEQ Assay, a bias-controlled multiplex PCR. The paper's processing steps were these. Within the assay, amplification of reference gene primers was used to estimate how many nucleated cells each sample contained. To quantify the absolute abundance of each unique TCRbeta CDR3 rearrangement, sequence reads were collapsed and filtered. For each sample, productive Simpson clonality was calculated as the square root of Simpson's diversity index across productive rearrangements. TCRdb retrieved this table from immuneACCESS and kept in-frame rearrangements only. Not all clones are present; in checked studies, unresolved V genes account for under half, and no reason is known for the remainder. The V and J calls and the clone size are those of that table, but D and trimming were determined from the DNA. This sample lists 23,000 or so clones; more than 80% were detected once. About a sixth of the sample comes from the top ten.

The sequence derives from a human donor in a cohort sampled during active COVID-19. The V gene is TRBV5-1 and the J gene is TRBJ1-1, with a weak D call of TRBD1 (5 bases match). Sequenced: peripheral blood. The CDR3: CASSSDSEAFF. The DNA sequence is TGCGCCAGCAGCTCCGACAGTGAAGCTTTCTTT. This CDR3, with the reference TRBV5-1 and TRBJ1-1 proteins standing in past its ends, gives the full variable domain KAGVTQTPRYLIKTRGQQVTLSCSPISGHRSVSWYQQTPGQGLQFLFEYFSETQRNKGNFPGRFSGRQFSNSRSEMNVSTLELGDSALYLCASSSDSEAFFGQGTRLTVV.